The T cell receptor (beta chain) described here comes from a study of T-cell reconstitution after alpha-beta-depleted transplantation in children. Study results and caveats: Expanded clones from the graft, numbering several hundred, reportedly supplied alpha-beta T cells about two months after transplant. T-cell numbers and diversity one year post-transplant derived largely from freshly generated T cells.

This clonotype has just a few counts. Its matching antigen is unknown. For TCRbeta, the library was prepared with unique molecular identifiers. TCRdb analysed the PCR reads with MiXCR anew, one entry per CDR3 protein. The table lists about 610,000 distinct CDR3 sequences, 25% to 30% of them singletons. Germline V gene data show CDR1 as LGHNA and CDR2 as YNFKEQ. The CDR3 consists of 12 residues. V gave up 4 bases and J gave up 6 bases, with 8 bases separating them. The chain carries TRBV4-2 and TRBJ2-3, with D hard to call. This specimen consisted of PBMCs, obtained before TCRalphabeta/CD19-depleted stem cell transplant. This TCR derives from a boy under three years old with Wiskott-Aldrich syndrome, due to receive a stem cell transplant. The CDR3 region is CASSRLADTQYF. In DNA form, the CDR3 reads TGTGCCAGCAGCCGACTGGCTGATACGCAGTATTTT.